Presented here are 7 T cell receptor beta chains from one specimen sequenced in a study of spatial heterogeneity in lung cancer. Indicated time point: sample taken at primary tumor resection. MiXCR, applied by TCRdb to the 5' RACE reads, yields one record per CDR3 protein. The data show more than 65,000 distinct CDR3 sequences, approximately 8% seen once. Specimen: PBMCs, collected at surgery. The receptors derive from a male donor with early-stage non-small cell lung cancer.

The gene calls are TRBV28 and TRBJ1-5; D is ambiguous. V shed 11 bases and J shed 5 bases, with 16 bases lying between them. The CDR3 has 13 amino acids. The V gene's germline CDR1 is MDHEN and CDR2 SYDVKM. CDR3 loop: CASKPRGDQPQHF. CDR3 in DNA: TGTGCCTCGAAACCCCGGGGAGATCAGCCCCAGCATTTT.

This clonotype came up many times. V and J are TRBV10-3 and TRBJ2-1; 7 nucleotides align to TRBD2. The CDR3 is 12 residues long. After removal of 2 bases from V and 9 bases from J, the junction contained 1 base not matched to a gene. Germline assignment: CDR1 ENHRY and CDR2 SYGVKD. The CDR3 region is CAISETGGEQFF. The DNA for the CDR3 is TGTGCCATCAGTGAGACGGGAGGTGAGCAGTTCTTC.

This sequence joins TRBV3-1 and TRBJ1-3; no reliable D call. V was pared by 5 bases and J by 0 bases, with 11 bases between. Germline-derived CDR1 and CDR2 are LGHDT and YNNKEL (reference sequence). CDR3 length equals 15 residues. The CDR3 DNA reads as TGTGCCAGCAGCGATGGACCGAGCTCTGGAAACACCATATATTTT. Its translation is CASSDGPSSGNTIYF.

This clonotype was counted only a few times. The chain has TRBV11-2 and TRBJ2-2; unclear D gene. Germline values: CDR1 SGHAT, CDR2 FQNNGV. The CDR3 extends over 14 amino acids. V was shortened by 2 bases and J by 0 bases, with 4 bases between the two germline ends. CDR3 nucleotide sequence: TGTGCCAGCAGCTTAAGTCCGAACACCGGGGAGCTGTTTTTT. Protein sequence: CASSLSPNTGELFF.

The V gene is TRBV20-1, the J gene TRBJ2-1; unclear D gene. Trimming pared 1 base from V and 6 bases from J, leaving 7 bases between. Germline V gene data show CDR1 as DFQATT and CDR2 as SNEGSKA (reference sequence). The CDR3 is 12 amino acids. The CDR3 DNA sequence: TGCAGTGCTAGAGTTCCGTCCAATGAGCAGTTCTTC. This sequence encodes CSARVPSNEQFF.

Only a few counts were recorded for this clonotype. The V and J genes are TRBV5-1 and TRBJ1-4; D is uncertain. Germline V CDR1 and CDR2: SGHRS, YFSETQ. The CDR3 totals 12 residues. V dropped 4 bases and J dropped 5 bases, with 6 bases sitting between them. This CDR3 reads CASSRRNEKLFF. CDR3 nucleotides: TGCGCCAGCAGCCGTCGGAATGAAAAACTGTTTTTT. Filled out from reference TRBV5-1 and TRBJ1-4, the complete variable domain reads KAGVTQTPRYLIKTRGQQVTLSCSPISGHRSVSWYQQTPGQGLQFLFEYFSETQRNKGNFPGRFSGRQFSNSRSEMNVSTLELGDSALYLCASSRRNEKLFFGSGTQLSVL.

V is TRBV30 and J is TRBJ1-5; D not resolved. The germline CDR1 and CDR2 sequences are GTSNPN and SVGIG (reference sequence). This CDR3 region has 13 residues. Trimming cost V 5 bases and J 7 bases, with 15 bases left between them. The CDR3 loop reads CAWARALDQPQHF. Here the CDR3 DNA reads TGTGCCTGGGCAAGGGCGTTGGACCAGCCCCAGCATTTT.